These T cell receptor beta chains were read from a single sample in a study of spatial heterogeneity in lung cancer. A single record per CDR3 protein comes from TCRdb applying MiXCR to the 5' RACE reads. The sample has 20,000 to 25,000 distinct CDR3 sequences, about 6.8% seen once. Material: lung tumor tissue, obtained at surgery. These receptor sequences come from a male donor with early-stage non-small cell lung cancer. The CDR3 runs from the conserved cysteine through the conserved F or W. A D gene is named only where the DNA matches it firmly. Not every row has a clone size; where given, it reads once, few, many or a size class.

V gene	D gene	J gene	clone size	CDR3 DNA	CDR3 protein
TRBV7-6	.	TRBJ2-3	medium-sized	TGTGCCAGCAGCTTAGAGTCTAGAATTCTCACAGATACGCAGTATTTT	CASSLESRILTDTQYF
TRBV2	.	TRBJ1-1	many	TGTGCCAGCAGCCCGGGACCGAACACTGAAGCTTTCTTT	CASSPGPNTEAFF
TRBV27	.	TRBJ1-5	medium-sized	TGTGCCAGCAGTTTAAGGCATCAGCCCCAGCATTTT	CASSLRHQPQHF
TRBV5-1	.	TRBJ1-3	.	TGCGCCAGCAGCGGCAGCCCACGGTCGACAAGCTCTGGAAACACCATATATTTT	CASSGSPRSTSSGNTIYF
TRBV12-3/TRBV12-4	.	TRBJ1-1	many	TGTGCCAGCAGTTTAAGGGGTGCTGAAGCTTTCTTT	CASSLRGAEAFF
TRBV20-1	TRBD2	TRBJ2-1	many	TGCAGTCACACCGGGACTAGCGGGTACAATGAGCAGTTCTTC	CSHTGTSGYNEQFF
TRBV4-1	TRBD2	TRBJ2-2	many	TGCGCCAGCAGCCAAGAAGGTAGCGGGAGGTACACCGGGGAGCTGTTTTTT	CASSQEGSGRYTGELFF
TRBV19	.	TRBJ2-2	many	TGTGCCAGTAGTATGGGATCAAACGCGAACACCGGGGAGCTGTTTTTT	CASSMGSNANTGELFF
TRBV5-5	TRBD1	TRBJ1-6	many	TGTGCCAGCAGCCCAAGGACAGGTTCACCCCTCCACTTT	CASSPRTGSPLHF
TRBV14	TRBD2	TRBJ2-7	few	TGTGCCACCCGGACTAGCGGGAGCTACGAGCAGTACTTC	CATRTSGSYEQYF
TRBV7-8	TRBD2	TRBJ2-3	many	TGTGCCAGCAGCTTAGCACTAGCGGATAGCACAGATACGCAGTATTTT	CASSLALADSTDTQYF
TRBV28	TRBD1	TRBJ2-6	many	TGTGCCAGTCGGACAGGGGACGACTCTGGGGCCAACGTCCTGACTTTC	CASRTGDDSGANVLTF
TRBV9	TRBD1	TRBJ2-7	medium-sized	TGTGCCAGCAGCGCTTCCGGGACAGCGATTTACGAGCAGTACTTC	CASSASGTAIYEQYF
TRBV28	TRBD1	TRBJ2-3	many	TGTGCCAGCAGGCGACAGGGGGGGGATACGCAGTATTTT	CASRRQGGDTQYF
TRBV18	.	TRBJ2-5	few	TGTGCCAGCTCACCAAGGGCTACACAAGAGACCCAGTACTTC	CASSPRATQETQYF
TRBV7-9	TRBD1	TRBJ1-1	.	TGTGCCAGCAGCTCCGAGGACAGGGAAGCTTTCTTT	CASSSEDREAFF
TRBV28	.	TRBJ2-7	medium-sized	TGTGCCAGCAGTTTAATGACCTACGAGCAGTACTTC	CASSLMTYEQYF
TRBV5-4	.	TRBJ2-4	many	TGTGCCAGCAGTCCCCTGAGTGGGGGAACCAAAAACATTCAGTACTTC	CASSPLSGGTKNIQYF
TRBV30	.	TRBJ2-7	many	TGTGCCTGGAGTGTTCAGGAGGAGCGCGAGCAGTACTTC	CAWSVQEEREQYF
TRBV11-3	TRBD1	TRBJ1-1	few	TGTGCCAGCAGCCCCGGGGACAGTTTGAACACTGAAGCTTTCTTT	CASSPGDSLNTEAFF
TRBV20-1	TRBD1	TRBJ2-7	many	TGCAGTGCTGGAGACAGGGGGAGGAACGAGCAGTACTTC	CSAGDRGRNEQYF
TRBV3-1	.	TRBJ2-5	many	TGTGCCAGCAGCCGTAACCCGGGAGCAGCGACGGAGACCCAGTACTTC	CASSRNPGAATETQYF
TRBV7-8	TRBD2	TRBJ2-3	many	TGTGCCAGCAGCCCACTAGCGGGGGCCACAGATACGCAGTATTTT	CASSPLAGATDTQYF
TRBV7-2	.	TRBJ2-5	many	TGTGCCAGCGCTCTGACACGGATGGAGACCCAGTACTTC	CASALTRMETQYF
TRBV28	TRBD1	TRBJ1-5	many	TGTGCCAGCAGTTCCCTGGACAGGGGCCTTAGCAATCAGCCCCAGCATTTT	CASSSLDRGLSNQPQHF
TRBV4-2	.	TRBJ1-3	many	TGTGCCAGCAGCCAAGATTCGAACTTGGGAGGAAACACCATATATTTT	CASSQDSNLGGNTIYF
TRBV12-3/TRBV12-4	.	TRBJ1-5	many	TGTGCCAGCAGAGACCCGGGGGATAGCAATCAGCCCCAGCATTTT	CASRDPGDSNQPQHF